The TCR beta chain described here comes from a study of shared T cell receptors in the human thymus. In germline, CDR1 is WSHSY, CDR2 SAAADI. This CDR3 is 15 amino acids long. V lost 7 bases and J lost 4; bases outside the gene matches: 5. The repertoire was sequenced with immunoSEQ multiplex PCR; TCRdb's copy has only in-frame clones and lacks some. The table shows hundreds of thousands of clones, with approximately 87% occurring only once. These data were also reused for a study on human thymus T cells. Turning to that study: Resected material from corrective heart surgery provided the thymus tissue analysed.

The chain recombines TRBV10-2 with TRBJ2-2; 11 nucleotides line up with TRBD1. The origin of this receptor is a boy less than two years old with a congenital heart defect. Input material: thymocytes. The CDR3 is CASTVGQGATGELFF. CDR3 nucleotide sequence: TGCGCCAGCACGGTCGGACAGGGGGCCACCGGGGAGCTGTTTTTT.